This is a list of T cell receptor beta chains from one sample in a study of shared clonotypes between healthy human individuals. The method was immunoSEQ multiplex PCR; TCRdb's version includes in-frame clones alone and lacks a portion of them. Among 950,000 to 1,300,000 clones listed, approximately 76% were seen once. What was sequenced was memory CD4+ T cells sorted from blood. All receptors derive from a man between 18 and 29 years old in good health. Each CDR3 is given with its conserved first and last residue.

v_gene	CDR3aa
TRBV7-9	CASSRSGGPRGQETQYF
TRBV28	CASKSSGGPGEQFF
TRBV19	CASSIQGITNTGELFF
TRBV5-1	CASAPGRLNTEAFF
TRBV4-1	CASSQGSLGPFDQPQHF
TRBV7-2	CASSPPARADTQYF
TRBV6-5	CASSYNYEQYF
TRBV30	CAWSVPGQPQHF
TRBV16	CASSQNPRANEKLFF
TRBV21-1	CASSKPGWRGVSYEQYF
TRBV6-5	CASSLVHKPNTEAFF
TRBV11-2	CASSPMAGTSGGGELFF
TRBV6-1	CASSEQPGVPYGYTF
TRBV19	CASSMRGGVDEQYF
TRBV5-6	CASSADSRFEQYF
TRBV25-1	CASSETGTLMNTEAFF
TRBV28	CASSPNRGGSNQPQHF
TRBV2	CASSAGIRNIQYF
TRBV10-1	CASSESLAGKEVTQYF
TRBV6-1	CASSESGTSESQYF
TRBV6-1	CASSELPGLAGSYNEQFF
TRBV2	CASSEVPRPSGANVLTF
TRBV29-1	CSVGGQNYGYTF
TRBV25-1	CASSRASERYGYTF
TRBV7-2	CASSSGLLSSGRGETQYF
TRBV6-1	CASSWTGGGQETQYF
TRBV2	CASSEAWGSGANVLTF
TRBV5-1	CASSLEGARTDTQYF
TRBV9	CASSPISGANVLTF
TRBV7-3	CASSLRRASSYEQFF
TRBV19	CASYDNAPWQPQHF
TRBV30	CAWARDTKDTQYF
TRBV7-9	CASSPSAGEGKLFF
TRBV5-1	CASSFNEGAYEQYF
TRBV5-4	CASSRSQDRGSSDTQYF
TRBV10-1	CASSPPGQGDRNNEKLFF
TRBV7-9	CASSSRDSYEQYF
TRBV7-9	CASSHGTTSNYEQYF
TRBV5-5	CASSLGRAQETQYF
TRBV5-1	CASSLGTGNQPQHF
TRBV9	CASSVVQAGRNTEAFF
TRBV5-1	CASSLARSETQYF
TRBV5-5	CASIRTLNYGYTF
TRBV14	CASSPIPSGVNTEAFF
TRBV6-1	CASRSRGGRETQYF
TRBV4-1	CASSPRTGAGGETQYF
TRBV27	CASSWGQLDSPLHF
TRBV2	CASSEGDSSYNSPLHF
TRBV10-2	CASSPLPQETQYF
TRBV14	CASSPRTGASSPLHF
TRBV28	CASSGLNQPQHF
TRBV29-1	CSVEDRRDSSGNTIYF
TRBV9	CASSARPGTGGDQYF